This T cell receptor beta chain was captured in a study of beta chain features in type 1 diabetes. General study findings and limits: Patients' naive, central memory and Treg TCRB repertoires seemed closer to one another than those of healthy donors.

Germline CDR1 MNHEY, CDR2 SVGAGI. V was clipped by 2 bases and J by 4 bases, with 8 bases between them. The CDR3 loop spans 13 amino acids. Investigators reverse transcribed all isolated RNA, so they sequenced expressed TCRB transcripts. The table came from immunoSEQ multiplex PCR; TCRdb's copy has only in-frame clones and leaves some out. The sample lists roughly 230,000 clones, 9.6% occurring once. This clone came up a few times. Its antigen remains unidentified. Markers CD45RO/CCR7/CD25/CD127/CD95/CD27 served to sort CD4+ naive, central memory, regulatory and stem cell-like memory cells. This TCR was recovered from a woman younger than 35 in good health. Sequenced: naive CD4+ T cells from blood. J is TRBJ1-1 and V is TRBV6-5; D not certain. The CDR3 spells CASSYGRGTEAFF. CDR3 in DNA: TGTGCCAGCAGTTACGGCCGGGGCACTGAAGCTTTCTTT.